This record looks at one T cell receptor (beta chain) sequence and its context. As yet, its antigen is unknown. A read error may account for a junction end that differs from germline. The data were taken from a study of OX40 agonist ivuxolimab in advanced cancers. Study results and limitations: Dose levels from 0.1 to 3.0 mg/kg saw CD4+ and CD8+ blood T cells expand clonally by week 6.

Germline CDR1 and CDR2: SGHRS and YFSETQ. This CDR3 contains 14 residues. Libraries were prepared by immunoSEQ multiplex PCR; TCRdb keeps only in-frame clonotypes and omits some of them. The data hold 77,000 or so clones, with roughly 89% observed a single time. This sequence joins TRBV5-1 and TRBJ2-3; D ambiguous. The source of this sequence is an adult with an advanced solid tumor such as melanoma, head and neck, liver or kidney cancer. The material was CD4+ or CD8+ T cells sorted from blood, obtained in a trial of the OX40 agonist ivuxolimab. Here the CDR3 reads CAGSLELMADTQYF. As DNA, the CDR3 is TGCGCCGGCAGCTTGGAACTCATGGCAGATACGCAGTATTTT.